This entry describes one TCR beta chain. The antigen is undetermined. The entry originates in a study of cytomegalovirus exposure and HLA in healthy donors. Study-wide results and limits: Later analysis revealed greater clonal expansion in HLA-associated TCR beta chains than in equally common others.

This CDR3 has 17 residues. The primer mix had 60 Vbeta and 13 Jbeta primers. Clones were read by immunoSEQ multiplex PCR, and TCRdb kept only the in-frame ones, dropping some. The sample lists about 59,000 clones, around 83% occurring once. This receptor was obtained from a human donor in good health. The sequenced sample was PBMCs. The chain combines TRBV21-1 with TRBJ2-5; TRBD2 reflects the table's D call only, with no check against the DNA. TRBV21-1 is annotated as a pseudogene. The CDR3 reads CASMGGSSGGLRETQYF. The CDR3 nucleotides read TGTGCCAGCATGGGTGGGTCTAGCGGGGGGCTCCGGGAGACCCAGTACTTC.